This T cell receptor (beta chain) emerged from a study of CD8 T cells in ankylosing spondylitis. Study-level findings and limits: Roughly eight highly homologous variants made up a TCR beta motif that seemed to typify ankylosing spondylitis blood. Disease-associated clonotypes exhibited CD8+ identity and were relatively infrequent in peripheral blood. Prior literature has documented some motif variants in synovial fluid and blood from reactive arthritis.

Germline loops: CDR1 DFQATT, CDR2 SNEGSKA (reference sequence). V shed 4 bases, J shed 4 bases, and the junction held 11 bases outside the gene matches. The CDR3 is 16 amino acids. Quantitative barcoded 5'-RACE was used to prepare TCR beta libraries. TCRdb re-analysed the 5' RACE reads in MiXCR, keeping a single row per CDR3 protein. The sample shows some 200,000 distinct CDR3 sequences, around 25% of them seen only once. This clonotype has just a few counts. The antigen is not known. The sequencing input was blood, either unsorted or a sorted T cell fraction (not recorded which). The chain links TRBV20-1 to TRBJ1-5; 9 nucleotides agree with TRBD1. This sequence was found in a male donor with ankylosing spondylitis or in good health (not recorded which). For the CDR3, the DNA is TGCAGTGCTACGCAATTAGGACAGGGGAGGAATCAGCCCCAGCATTTT. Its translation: CSATQLGQGRNQPQHF.